This T cell receptor (beta chain) was recovered during a study of blood T cell repertoires in COVID-19. The V gene end was trimmed by 3 bases and the J gene end by 5 bases; junction bases not matched to a gene: 1. From germline, CDR1 is KGHSH and CDR2 LQKENI. The CDR3 contains 14 residues. As processed by the authors: Estimated nucleated cell counts came from reference gene primer amplification. Libraries were prepared by immunoSEQ multiplex PCR; TCRdb keeps only in-frame clonotypes and omits some of them. The D gene and trimming were derived from the DNA, and the V and J assignments and clone size from that table. Of 30,000 or so clones listed, about 86% are singletons.

V usage is TRBV18 and J usage is TRBJ2-3, with TRBD1 identical over 11 bases. The sequencing input was peripheral blood. The source is a human donor with active COVID-19. The donor label of this sample is uncertain. The CDR3 DNA reads as TGTGCCAGCTCACCTGGGACAGGGGGAGATACGCAGTATTTT. It yields the protein CASSPGTGGDTQYF.